Below, 28 T cell receptor beta chains from the same sample are listed, as sequenced in a study of T cell responses to AZD1222 COVID-19 vaccine. Repertoires were generated with immunoSEQ multiplex PCR, while TCRdb's copy carries only in-frame clones and drops some. The sample includes 90,000 to 120,000 clones, around nine tenths of them seen just once. The starting material was peripheral blood, obtained 28 days after the second AZD1222 dose. The receptors shown here come from an adult who received the AZD1222 COVID-19 vaccine.

The chain uses TRBV4-1 and TRBJ1-3; D uncertain. The CDR3 loop spans 13 amino acids. The V gene lost 3 bases and the J gene lost 3 bases, with 6 bases spanning the gap. Germline V CDR1 and CDR2: MGHRA, YSYEKL. DNA for the CDR3: TGCGCCAGCAGCCAGGGTGGTGGAAACACCATATATTTT. Its translation: CASSQGGGNTIYF.

The rearrangement links TRBV5-4 to TRBJ2-1; D is ambiguous. V dropped 0 bases and J dropped 5 bases, with 9 bases sitting between them. Germline V CDR1 and CDR2: SGHNT, YYREEE (reference sequence). CDR3 length: 14 amino acids. DNA for the CDR3: TGTGCCAGCAGCTTGGTTGGCTCAGACAATGAGCAGTTCTTC. This codes for CASSLVGSDNEQFF.

The J gene is TRBJ2-7, the V gene TRBV30; unclear D gene. Trimming shortened V by 4 bases and J by 6 bases, and 16 bases separated the two germline ends. Germline V lookup: CDR1 GTSNPN, CDR2 SVGIG (reference sequence). The CDR3 runs to 13 residues. The CDR3 protein is CAWIINPPGEQYF. The CDR3 DNA reads as TGTGCCTGGATCATAAACCCCCCTGGCGAGCAGTACTTC.

This clone turned up a few times. This sequence joins TRBV12-5 and TRBJ1-4; 9 nucleotides line up with TRBD1. This CDR3 region has 13 residues. With 6 bases clipped from V and 6 bases from J, the junction kept 2 bases outside the gene matches. The V gene's germline CDR1 is LGHNT and CDR2 FRNRAP. This CDR3 is CASGRDRDEKLFF. The DNA for the CDR3 is TGTGCTAGTGGCCGGGACAGGGATGAAAAACTGTTTTTT.

This clone has just a few counts. The chain combines TRBV10-3 with TRBJ2-1; no definite D call. Per germline, CDR1 ENHRY and CDR2 SYGVKD. V was clipped by 0 bases and J by 4 bases, with 10 bases between them. The CDR3 consists of 15 residues. As DNA, the CDR3 is TGTGCCATCAGTGAGTCTGAAGGGATTTACAATGAGCAGTTCTTC. This gives the protein CAISESEGIYNEQFF.

J is TRBJ1-4 and V is TRBV30; D gene unclear. The CDR3 runs 12 residues. Germline V gene data show CDR1 as GTSNPN and CDR2 as SVGIG (reference sequence). V was pared by 3 bases and J by 14 bases, with 16 bases between. DNA of the CDR3: TGTGCCTGGAGAGACCAGAACTATAAGCTGTTTTTT. Translation gives CAWRDQNYKLFF.

The V and J genes are TRBV19 and TRBJ2-1; D is undetermined. This CDR3 region has 15 residues. CDR1 LNHDA and CDR2 SQIVND come from the germline V gene (reference sequence). V was pared by 1 base and J by 5 bases, with 12 bases between. The DNA of the CDR3 is TGTGCCAGTAGTATAGCGGACCAAAAGAACAATGAGCAGTTCTTC. The encoded protein is CASSIADQKNNEQFF.

The chain is built from TRBV6-5 and TRBJ1-4, with D tentatively TRBD1 (5 bases). The CDR3 is 15 amino acids. Trimming cost V 0 bases and J 5 bases, with 10 bases left between them. Germline lookup yields CDR1 MNHEY and CDR2 SVGAGI. In DNA form, the CDR3 reads TGTGCCAGCAGTTACTCCCAAGGGGTGAATGAAAAACTGTTTTTT. Amino acids: CASSYSQGVNEKLFF.

This rearrangement joins TRBV5-1 to TRBJ2-5; 7 bases align to TRBD2. The V and J ends lost 0 bases and 4 bases, in that order; junction bases with no gene match: 3. Germline loops: CDR1 SGHRS, CDR2 YFSETQ. The length of the CDR3 is 14 residues. The CDR3 reads CASSLVPGGETQYF. The DNA for the CDR3 is TGCGCCAGCAGCTTGGTGCCGGGGGGAGAGACCCAGTACTTC.

The chain recombines TRBV7-9 with TRBJ1-2; 12 bases fit TRBD1. CDR1 and CDR2 (germline): SEHNR, FQNEAQ (reference sequence). The CDR3 runs 16 residues. V trimming: 4 bases; J trimming: 5 bases; junction bases outside the gene matches: 8. For the CDR3, the DNA is TGTGCCAGCAGCTCGCAGGGGACAGGGGGCCGGTATGGCTACACCTTC. Its protein product is CASSSQGTGGRYGYTF.

The V and J genes are TRBV14 and TRBJ1-1, with 12 bases matching TRBD1. The CDR3 is 17 residues long. V was clipped by 1 base and J by 4 bases; unmatched bases: 7. CDR1 is SGHDN, CDR2 FVKESK, per germline. The chain's CDR3 is CASSQGGTGGRGTEAFF. The CDR3, as DNA: TGTGCCAGCAGCCAAGGTGGGACAGGGGGCCGGGGCACTGAAGCTTTCTTT. Supplemented by reference TRBV14 and TRBJ1-1, the full variable domain reads EAGVTQFPSHSVIEKGQTVTLRCDPISGHDNLYWYRRVMGKEIKFLLHFVKESKQDESGMPNNRFLAERTGGTYSTLKVQPAELEDSGVYFCASSQGGTGGRGTEAFFGQGTRLTVV.

This chain connects TRBV19 to TRBJ2-2, with D tentatively TRBD1 (6 bases). This CDR3 spans 15 amino acids. Deletions cut 7 bases from V and 1 base from J, with 13 bases between. Germline CDR1 and CDR2: LNHDA and SQIVND (reference sequence). CDR3 DNA: TGTGCCAGTATTAGGACAGTGAGGAACACCGGGGAGCTGTTTTTT. Its protein is CASIRTVRNTGELFF.

This clone appeared a single time. This chain joins TRBV5-1 and TRBJ1-4; no definite D call. In germline, CDR1 is SGHRS, CDR2 YFSETQ. The CDR3 length is 13 residues. V was trimmed by 3 bases and J by 7 bases, leaving 10 bases between them. The CDR3 DNA sequence: TGCGCCAGCAGCTCCATGGACGGTGAAAAACTGTTTTTT. It yields the protein CASSSMDGEKLFF. The full variable domain, with the rest looked up from reference TRBV5-1 and TRBJ1-4, is KAGVTQTPRYLIKTRGQQVTLSCSPISGHRSVSWYQQTPGQGLQFLFEYFSETQRNKGNFPGRFSGRQFSNSRSEMNVSTLELGDSALYLCASSSMDGEKLFFGSGTQLSVL.

The chain couples TRBV5-1 to TRBJ1-3; TRBD1 matches 8 bases. V gave up 4 bases and J gave up 7 bases; unmatched junction bases: 4. The CDR3 sequence is 13 residues long. Per germline, CDR1 SGHRS and CDR2 YFSETQ. The CDR3 DNA follows: TGCGCCAGCAGCACCAGACAGGGGAACACCATATATTTT. Translation: CASSTRQGNTIYF.

V gene TRBV7-3 combines with J gene TRBJ2-1; 11 bases align to TRBD2. With 5 bases clipped from V and 8 bases from J, the junction kept 14 bases outside the gene matches. The CDR3 is 17 residues long. Germline CDR1 reads SGHTA; CDR2 reads FQGTGA. The CDR3 DNA is TGTGCCAGCAGCCCGGATAGCGGGGGGGCCCTTTTTGATGAGCAGTTCTTC. It is translated as CASSPDSGGALFDEQFF. The variable domain in full, completed from reference TRBV7-3 and TRBJ2-1, reads GAGVSQTPSNKVTEKGKYVELRCDPISGHTALYWYRQSLGQGPEFLIYFQGTGAADDSGLPNDRFFAVRPEGSVSTLKIQRTERGDSAVYLCASSPDSGGALFDEQFFGPGTRLTVL.

In this sample, this clone turned up a few times. The chain recombines TRBV19 with TRBJ2-2, with no clear D. From germline, CDR1 is LNHDA and CDR2 SQIVND (reference sequence). Trimming removed 3 bases at V and 2 bases at J, with 16 bases between. This CDR3 has 17 amino acids. The CDR3 reads CASSMVRPILNTGELFF. The DNA for the CDR3 is TGTGCCAGTAGTATGGTCCGGCCCATATTAAACACCGGGGAGCTGTTTTTT.

About this clone itself: This same CDR3 is encoded by further DNA sequences in the sample. This sequence joins TRBV7-9 and TRBJ2-3; D unclear. V was trimmed by 4 bases and J by 6 bases, leaving 8 bases between them. The CDR3 is 12 residues long. The germline V gene has CDR1 SEHNR and CDR2 FQNEAQ (reference sequence). CDR3 in amino acids: CASSSFTDTQYF. The CDR3 DNA reads as TGTGCCAGCAGCTCGTTTACTGATACGCAGTATTTT.

The V and J genes are TRBV7-9 and TRBJ1-3; unclear D gene. This CDR3 spans 16 amino acids. Germline CDR1 is SEHNR and CDR2 is FQNEAQ (reference sequence). Trimming removed 8 bases from V and 0 bases from J, with 17 bases in between. CDR3 loop: CASSWGGALSGNTIYF. In DNA form, the CDR3 reads TGTGCCAGCTCCTGGGGAGGAGCCCTCTCTGGAAACACCATATATTTT. The full variable domain, completed using reference TRBV7-9 and TRBJ1-3, is DTGVSQNPRHKITKRGQNVTFRCDPISEHNRLYWYRQTLGQGPEFLTYFQNEAQLEKSRLLSDRFSAERPKGSFSTLEIQRTEQGDSAMYLCASSWGGALSGNTIYFGEGSWLTVV.

V is TRBV24-1 and J is TRBJ2-1, with 7 bases fitting TRBD2. Germline assignment: CDR1 KGHDR and CDR2 SFDVKD. J was trimmed by 2 bases and V by 9 bases; bases with no gene match: 9. This CDR3 is built from 15 residues. The CDR3 nucleotides read TGTGCCACCGCCAGCGGGGAGGCTGCCTACAATGAGCAGTTCTTC. It codes for CATASGEAAYNEQFF.

This clone was found a few times. The V gene is TRBV7-8, the J gene TRBJ1-1, with D perhaps TRBD1 (6 bases). The CDR3 consists of 13 residues. In germline, CDR1 is SGHVS, CDR2 FQNEAQ. Trimming cost V 5 bases and J 3 bases, with 10 bases left between them. The CDR3 DNA is TGTGCCAGCAGCGCCCGGACAGACACTGAAGCTTTCTTT. It encodes CASSARTDTEAFF.

Within the sample, this clone is large. The chain couples TRBV5-1 to TRBJ2-7, with 8 bases matching TRBD1. Germline V gene sequence: CDR1 SGHRS, CDR2 YFSETQ. Trimming at V came to 0 bases and at J to 3 bases, leaving 11 bases not matched to a gene. The CDR3 spans 17 residues. The CDR3 is CASSLAVRGQGGYEQYF. The CDR3 bases are TGCGCCAGCAGCTTGGCGGTCCGTGGACAGGGCGGCTACGAGCAGTACTTC.

The table lists this clone with a few counts. V gene TRBV29-1 combines with J gene TRBJ1-4; D ambiguous. Between the trimmed V and J ends, which lost 7 bases and 8 bases, there was a span of 14 bases. Germline assignment: CDR1 SQVTM and CDR2 ANQGSEA. The CDR3 extends over 12 amino acids. The DNA for the CDR3 is TGCAGCGCCGAATCGTCCGGGGAAAAACTGTTTTTT. Encoded protein: CSAESSGEKLFF.

The CDR3 DNA is TGTGCCAGCAGCTTGGGGCCCCAAGGACAAGATTCACCCCTCCACTTT. It yields the protein CASSLGPQGQDSPLHF. This rearrangement joins TRBV5-6 to TRBJ1-6, with a possible D match to TRBD1 (5 bases). Germline V gene data show CDR1 as SGHDT and CDR2 as YYEEEE. Trimming stripped 0 bases from V and 8 bases from J, with 15 bases between. The CDR3 is made up of 16 amino acids.

There are a few counts of this clone. This sample also contains other DNA sequences that code for the same CDR3. This chain joins TRBV9 and TRBJ2-5; 7 positions agree with TRBD2. The CDR3 is made up of 16 amino acids. Germline assignment: CDR1 SGDLS and CDR2 YYNGEE. The junction had 6 bases not matched to a gene; V was cut back by 0 bases and J by 1 base. CDR3 in DNA: TGTGCCAGCAGCGTAGCTACCGGGGGGTCCCAAGAGACCCAGTACTTC. Protein product: CASSVATGGSQETQYF.

This clone was seen once. The gene calls are TRBV30 and TRBJ1-1; D gene unclear. Germline values: CDR1 GTSNPN, CDR2 SVGIG (reference sequence). V was shortened by 8 bases and J by 4 bases, with 20 bases between the two germline ends. The CDR3 is 14 residues long. The CDR3 region has the DNA TGTGCCAACCGAGAACCGGGTTGGGGCACTGAAGCTTTCTTT. Translated, it gives CANREPGWGTEAFF.

The chain has TRBV6-5 and TRBJ2-5; D is possibly TRBD2 (6 bases). The CDR3 consists of 14 residues. V gave up 2 bases and J gave up 5 bases, with 12 bases separating them. Germline V gene lookup returns CDR1 MNHEY and CDR2 SVGAGI. DNA for the CDR3: TGTGCCAGCAGTTACCATCCTAGCGCGGAGACCCAGTACTTC. Protein sequence: CASSYHPSAETQYF.

The rearrangement joins TRBV19 to TRBJ2-3, with 10 bases that match TRBD1. V lost 2 bases and J lost 1; bases outside the gene matches: 6. CDR1 and CDR2 from the germline V gene are LNHDA and SQIVND (reference sequence). The CDR3 loop spans 17 amino acids. CDR3 DNA: TGTGCCAGTAGTATAAGGGACAGGGGTAGGGGCACAGATACGCAGTATTTT. Its translation: CASSIRDRGRGTDTQYF.

This sequence joins TRBV28 and TRBJ2-4; D is uncertain. There are 15 residues in the CDR3. The V end was cut by 5 bases, the J end by 7 bases, with 18 bases between. From germline, CDR1 is MDHEN and CDR2 SYDVKM. CDR3 nucleotide sequence: TGTGCCAGCAGTCCCTCCGTCGGTCTAATTAACATTCAGTACTTC. Amino acid sequence: CASSPSVGLINIQYF.